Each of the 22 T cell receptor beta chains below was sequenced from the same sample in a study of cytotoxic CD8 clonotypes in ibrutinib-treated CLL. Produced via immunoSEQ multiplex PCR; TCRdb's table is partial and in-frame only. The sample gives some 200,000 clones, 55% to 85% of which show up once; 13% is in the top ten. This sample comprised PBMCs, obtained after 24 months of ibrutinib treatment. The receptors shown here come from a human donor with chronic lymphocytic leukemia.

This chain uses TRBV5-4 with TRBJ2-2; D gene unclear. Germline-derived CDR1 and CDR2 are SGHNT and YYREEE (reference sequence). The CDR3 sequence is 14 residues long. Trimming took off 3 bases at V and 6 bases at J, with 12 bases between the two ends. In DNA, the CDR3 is TGTGCCAGCAGCTCCGGTTCACACGCCGGGGAGCTGTTTTTT. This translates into CASSSGSHAGELFF.

The CDR3 region has the DNA TGCGCCAGCAGCTTTACAGGACTTAATGAAAAACTGTTTTTT. Protein sequence: CASSFTGLNEKLFF. This chain links TRBV5-1 with TRBJ1-4, with D possibly matching TRBD1 (5 bases). The CDR3 has 14 residues. Per the germline V gene, CDR1 is SGHRS and CDR2 is YFSETQ. V dropped 2 bases and J dropped 4 bases, with 9 bases sitting between them.

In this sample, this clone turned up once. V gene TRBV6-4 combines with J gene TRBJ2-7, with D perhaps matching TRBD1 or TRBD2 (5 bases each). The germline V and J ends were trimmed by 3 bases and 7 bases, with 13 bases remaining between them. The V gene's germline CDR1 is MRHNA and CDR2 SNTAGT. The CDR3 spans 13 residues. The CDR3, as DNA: TGTGCCAGCAGTGAGGGACGGACCGGAGAGCAGTACTTC. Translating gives CASSEGRTGEQYF.

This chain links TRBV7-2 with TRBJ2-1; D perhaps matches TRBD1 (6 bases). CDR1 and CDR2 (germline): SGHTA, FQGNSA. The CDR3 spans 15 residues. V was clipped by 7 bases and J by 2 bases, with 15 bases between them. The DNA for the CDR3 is TGTGCCAGCACCCGAGGGGGTGGCGCCTACAATGAGCAGTTCTTC. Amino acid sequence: CASTRGGGAYNEQFF.

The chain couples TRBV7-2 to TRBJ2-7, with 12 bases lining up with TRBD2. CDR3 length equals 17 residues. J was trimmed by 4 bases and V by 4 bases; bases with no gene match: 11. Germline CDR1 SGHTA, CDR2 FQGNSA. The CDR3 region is CASSYPTGTSGFYEQYF. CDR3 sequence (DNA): TGTGCCAGCAGCTACCCAACCGGGACTAGCGGGTTTTACGAGCAGTACTTC.

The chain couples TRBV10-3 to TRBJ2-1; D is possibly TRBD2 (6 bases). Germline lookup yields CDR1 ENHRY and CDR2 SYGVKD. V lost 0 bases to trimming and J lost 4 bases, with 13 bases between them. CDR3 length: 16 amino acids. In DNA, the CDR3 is TGTGCCATCAGTGAGTCCCCCGGGGGTGGGTACAATGAGCAGTTCTTC. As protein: CAISESPGGGYNEQFF.

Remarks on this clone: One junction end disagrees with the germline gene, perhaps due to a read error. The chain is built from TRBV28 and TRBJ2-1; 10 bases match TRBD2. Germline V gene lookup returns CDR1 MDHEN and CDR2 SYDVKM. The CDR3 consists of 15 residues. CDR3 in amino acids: CASTQLKAGGTNRLF. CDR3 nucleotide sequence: TGTGCCAGCACCCAACTCAAAGCGGGAGGGACGAATAGGCTCTTC.

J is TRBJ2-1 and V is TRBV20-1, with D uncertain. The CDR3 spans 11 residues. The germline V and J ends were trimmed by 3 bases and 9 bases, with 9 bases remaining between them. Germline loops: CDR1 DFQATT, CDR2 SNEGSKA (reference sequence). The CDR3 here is CSASLVAEQFF. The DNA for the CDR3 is TGCAGTGCTAGTCTAGTGGCTGAGCAGTTCTTC.

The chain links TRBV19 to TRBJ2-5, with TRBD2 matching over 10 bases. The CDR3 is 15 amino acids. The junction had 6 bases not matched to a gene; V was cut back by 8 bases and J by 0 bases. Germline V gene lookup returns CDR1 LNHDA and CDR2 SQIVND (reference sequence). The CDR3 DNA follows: TGTGCCAGTCGTCCGGGACTAGCGTACCAAGAGACCCAGTACTTC. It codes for CASRPGLAYQETQYF.

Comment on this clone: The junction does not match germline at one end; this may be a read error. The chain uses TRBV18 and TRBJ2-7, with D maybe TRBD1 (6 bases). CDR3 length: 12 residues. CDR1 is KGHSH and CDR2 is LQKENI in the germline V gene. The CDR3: CASSPDNRVIEF. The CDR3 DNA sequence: TGTGCCAGCTCACCAGATAACAGGGTGATCGAGTTC.

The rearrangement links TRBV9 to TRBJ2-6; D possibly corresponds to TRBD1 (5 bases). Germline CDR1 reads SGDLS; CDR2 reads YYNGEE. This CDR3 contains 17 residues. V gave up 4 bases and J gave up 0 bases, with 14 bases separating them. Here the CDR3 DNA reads TGTGCCAGCAGCCCGAGACAGCTTATCTCTGGGGCCAACGTCCTGACTTTC. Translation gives CASSPRQLISGANVLTF.

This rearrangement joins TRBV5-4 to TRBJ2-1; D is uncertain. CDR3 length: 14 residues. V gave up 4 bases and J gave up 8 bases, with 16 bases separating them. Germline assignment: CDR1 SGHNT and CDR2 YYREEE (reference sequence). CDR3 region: CASSLPHALDEQFF. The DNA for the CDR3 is TGTGCCAGCAGCCTTCCCCACGCCCTGGATGAGCAGTTCTTC. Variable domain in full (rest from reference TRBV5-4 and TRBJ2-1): ETGVTQSPTHLIKTRGQQVTLRCSSQSGHNTVSWYQQALGQGPQFIFQYYREEENGRGNFPPRFSGLQFPNYSSELNVNALELDDSALYLCASSLPHALDEQFFGPGTRLTVL.

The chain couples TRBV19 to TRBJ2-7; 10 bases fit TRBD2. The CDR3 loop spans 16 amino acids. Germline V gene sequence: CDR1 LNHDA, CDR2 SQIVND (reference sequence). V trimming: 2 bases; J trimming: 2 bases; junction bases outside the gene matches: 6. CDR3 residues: CASSIWLAGEAYEQYF. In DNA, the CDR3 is TGTGCCAGTAGTATATGGCTAGCGGGGGAAGCCTACGAGCAGTACTTC.

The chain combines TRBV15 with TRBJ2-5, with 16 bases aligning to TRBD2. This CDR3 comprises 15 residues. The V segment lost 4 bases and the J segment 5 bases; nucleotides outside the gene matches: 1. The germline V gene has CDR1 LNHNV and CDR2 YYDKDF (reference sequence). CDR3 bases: TGTGCCACCAGCACGGGACTAGCGGGAGGGGAGACCCAGTACTTC. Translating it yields CATSTGLAGGETQYF. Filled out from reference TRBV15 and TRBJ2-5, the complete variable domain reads DAMVIQNPRYQVTQFGKPVTLSCSQTLNHNVMYWYQQKSSQAPKLLFHYYDKDFNNEADTPDNFQSRRPNTSFCFLDIRSPGLGDTAMYLCATSTGLAGGETQYFGPGTRLLVL.

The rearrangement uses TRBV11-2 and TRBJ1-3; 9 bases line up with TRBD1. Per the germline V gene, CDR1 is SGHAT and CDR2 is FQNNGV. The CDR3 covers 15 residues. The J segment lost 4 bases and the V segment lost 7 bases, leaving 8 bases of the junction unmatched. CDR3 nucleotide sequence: TGTGCCAGCAACATCCGGGACAGGGCGGGAAACACCATATATTTT. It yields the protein CASNIRDRAGNTIYF.

Written as DNA, the CDR3 is TGTGCCAGCAGCCAAGGCACAGGGGTCAATCAGCCCCAGCATTTT. Protein: CASSQGTGVNQPQHF. The rearrangement joins TRBV5-4 to TRBJ1-5; 7 bases agree with TRBD1. V lost 4 bases to trimming and J lost 3 bases; unmatched junction nucleotides: 7. Germline V gene sequence: CDR1 SGHNT, CDR2 YYREEE (reference sequence). The CDR3 contains 15 residues.

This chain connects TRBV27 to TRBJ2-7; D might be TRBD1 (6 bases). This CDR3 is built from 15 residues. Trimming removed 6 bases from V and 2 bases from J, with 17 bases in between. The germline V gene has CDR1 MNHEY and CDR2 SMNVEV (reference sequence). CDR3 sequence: CASSSRWTETYEQYF. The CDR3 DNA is TGTGCCAGCAGCAGCAGGTGGACAGAGACCTACGAGCAGTACTTC.

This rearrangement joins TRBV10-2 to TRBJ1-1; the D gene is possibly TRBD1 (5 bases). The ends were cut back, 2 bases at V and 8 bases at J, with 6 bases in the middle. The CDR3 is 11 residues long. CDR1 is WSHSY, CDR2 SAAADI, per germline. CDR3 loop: CASSEDREAFF. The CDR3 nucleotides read TGCGCCAGCAGTGAGGACAGAGAAGCTTTCTTT.

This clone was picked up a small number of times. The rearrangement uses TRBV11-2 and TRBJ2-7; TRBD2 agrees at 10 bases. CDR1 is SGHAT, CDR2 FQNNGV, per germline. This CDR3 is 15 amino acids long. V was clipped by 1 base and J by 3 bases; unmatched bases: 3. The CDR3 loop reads CASSLGLAGDYEQYF. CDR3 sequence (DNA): TGTGCCAGCAGCTTAGGGCTAGCGGGAGACTACGAGCAGTACTTC. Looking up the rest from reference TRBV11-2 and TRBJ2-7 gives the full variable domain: EAGVAQSPRYKIIEKRQSVAFWCNPISGHATLYWYQQILGQGPKLLIQFQNNGVVDDSQLPKDRFSAERLKGVDSTLKIQPAKLEDSAVYLCASSLGLAGDYEQYFGPGTRLTVT.

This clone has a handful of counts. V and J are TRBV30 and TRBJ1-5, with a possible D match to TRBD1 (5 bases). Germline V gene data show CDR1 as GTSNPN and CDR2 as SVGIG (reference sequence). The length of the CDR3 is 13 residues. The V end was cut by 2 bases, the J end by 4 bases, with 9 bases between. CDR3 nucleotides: TGTGCCTGGAGTATTGGGACTAATCAGCCCCAGCATTTT. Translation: CAWSIGTNQPQHF.

CDR3 protein: CASSRTARGYEQYF. Here the CDR3 DNA reads TGTGCCAGCTCACGGACGGCTCGAGGCTACGAGCAGTACTTC. The rearrangement joins TRBV18 to TRBJ2-7, with D uncertain. Germline V gene sequence: CDR1 KGHSH, CDR2 LQKENI. V was shortened by 4 bases and J by 3 bases, with 13 bases between the two germline ends. The length of the CDR3 is 14 residues.

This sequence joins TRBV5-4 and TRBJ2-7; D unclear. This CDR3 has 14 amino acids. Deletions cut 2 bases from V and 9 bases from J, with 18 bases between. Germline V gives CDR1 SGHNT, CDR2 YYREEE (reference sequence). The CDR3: CASSLRPIMDAQYF. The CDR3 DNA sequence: TGTGCCAGCAGCTTACGGCCTATCATGGATGCGCAGTACTTC.